These 12 T cell receptor beta chains were sequenced from one sample in a study of post-analysis software for immune sequencing data. Their target antigens are unknown. Study observations and caveats: Five or six TRBV segments, TRBV5-6, TRBV5-1 and TRBV20-1 among them, were found more frequent in patients than controls.

Unique molecular identifiers had been added to the TCR beta cDNA libraries. TCRdb re-called the PCR reads through MiXCR, storing one row per CDR3 protein. The sample lists about 500,000 distinct CDR3 sequences, around 40% occurring once. Sequenced sample: blood. The receptors originated from a girl aged 10 to 17 with multiple sclerosis.

J is TRBJ2-7 and V is TRBV28, with D maybe TRBD2 (5 bases). Germline assignment: CDR1 MDHEN and CDR2 SYDVKM. The V end lost 3 bases, the J end lost 1 base, and 10 bases lay between the germline ends. This CDR3 is built from 14 residues. The CDR3, as DNA: TGTGCCAGCAGTTTGCCTAGCTTGTCCTACGAGCAGTACTTC. This encodes CASSLPSLSYEQYF.

This clonotype was detected a few times. This sequence joins TRBV6-2 or TRBV6-3 and TRBJ2-7; TRBD2 might be the D (6 bases). V dropped 0 bases and J dropped 2 bases, with 11 bases sitting between them. Germline CDR1 reads MNHEY; CDR2 reads SVGEGT. The CDR3 is 15 amino acids. The CDR3 loop reads CASSYSSLATYEQYF. The CDR3 coding sequence is TGTGCCAGCAGTTACTCTTCCCTAGCGACCTACGAGCAGTACTTC.

This rearrangement joins TRBV5-1 to TRBJ2-5, with a tentative D call TRBD2 (5 bases). V shed 5 bases and J shed 5 bases, with 13 bases lying between them. The CDR3 runs to 13 residues. The germline V gene encodes CDR1 SGHRS and CDR2 YFSETQ. Here the CDR3 reads CASRRSRDETQYF. CDR3 DNA sequence: TGCGCCAGCAGGCGGAGCCGGGATGAGACCCAGTACTTC.

This clonotype has just a few counts. The chain combines TRBV3-1 with TRBJ2-5; D call uncertain. The DNA matches TRBJ2-7 better at its end, which makes the J call doubtful. Germline assignment: CDR1 LGHDT and CDR2 YNNKEL (reference sequence). CDR3 length: 12 residues. CDR3 in DNA: TGTGCCAGCAGCCAAGCCTCTCACGAGCAGTACTTC. The encoded protein is CASSQASHEQYF.

In its sample, this clonotype was seen a few times. This chain uses TRBV5-1 with TRBJ2-7, with 9 bases matching TRBD1. J gave up 5 bases and V 1 base, and 4 bases lay outside the gene matches. Germline lookup yields CDR1 SGHRS and CDR2 YFSETQ. There are 14 residues in the CDR3. The CDR3 DNA reads TGCGCCAGCAGCTTGAAACAGGGGGCTCACGAGCAGTACTTC. Its translation: CASSLKQGAHEQYF. Full variable domain (outside the CDR3, taken from reference TRBV5-1 and TRBJ2-7): KAGVTQTPRYLIKTRGQQVTLSCSPISGHRSVSWYQQTPGQGLQFLFEYFSETQRNKGNFPGRFSGRQFSNSRSEMNVSTLELGDSALYLCASSLKQGAHEQYFGPGTRLTVT.

This sequence joins TRBV9 and TRBJ1-2; D call uncertain. Deletions cut 0 bases from V and 7 bases from J, with 10 bases between. CDR1 is SGDLS, CDR2 YYNGEE, per germline. This CDR3 is built from 13 residues. CDR3 bases: TGTGCCAGCAGCGTAGGGCAGAGGAGTGGCTACACCTTC. It is translated as CASSVGQRSGYTF.

This clonotype was recorded a few times. The genes are TRBV12-3 or TRBV12-4 and TRBJ2-3, with TRBD2 matching over 8 bases. The junction had 6 bases not matched to a gene; V was cut back by 4 bases and J by 3 bases. There are 15 residues in the CDR3. CDR3 DNA: TGTGCCAGCAGTTCGCGGGAGGAGAGGACAGATACGCAGTATTTT. Translating it yields CASSSREERTDTQYF.

The chain combines TRBV7-2 with TRBJ1-2; D unclear. Trimming stripped 1 base from V and 4 bases from J, with 13 bases between. Germline loops: CDR1 SGHTA, CDR2 FQGNSA. This CDR3 has 15 amino acids. As DNA, the CDR3 is TGTGCCAGCAGCTTAGGGCCACTCATAGGCTATGGCTACACCTTC. This gives the protein CASSLGPLIGYGYTF.

This clonotype was detected a few times. This chain joins TRBV5-1 and TRBJ2-7; D gene ambiguous. Germline values: CDR1 SGHRS, CDR2 YFSETQ. There are 15 residues in the CDR3. The ends were cut back, 7 bases at V and 2 bases at J, with 19 bases in the middle. The CDR3 nucleotides read TGCGCCAGCTCTGCCTTTAAAGCCGGAGCCTACGAGCAGTACTTC. Encoded protein: CASSAFKAGAYEQYF. Together with reference TRBV5-1 and TRBJ2-7, the CDR3 gives the full variable domain: KAGVTQTPRYLIKTRGQQVTLSCSPISGHRSVSWYQQTPGQGLQFLFEYFSETQRNKGNFPGRFSGRQFSNSRSEMNVSTLELGDSALYLCASSAFKAGAYEQYFGPGTRLTVT.

V is TRBV4-1 and J is TRBJ2-2; D is ambiguous. Germline CDR1 MGHRA, CDR2 YSYEKL. With 1 base removed from V and 7 bases from J, the gap between germline ends came to 10 bases. This CDR3 region has 14 residues. The CDR3 sequence is CASSQVGYGGELFF. The CDR3 DNA sequence: TGCGCCAGCAGCCAAGTAGGGTACGGCGGGGAGCTGTTTTTT.

This clonotype has a handful of counts. A read error may produce the germline difference seen at one junction end. The V call is TRBV20-1, the J call TRBJ2-5, with 9 bases fitting TRBD2. The V gene's germline CDR1 is DFQATT and CDR2 SNEGSKA (reference sequence). This CDR3 spans 19 amino acids. The CDR3 DNA is TGCAGTGCCAGAGGTGGGGTATTTGCGGGAGGGGGAGGCGATGAGACCCAGTACTTC. Its protein is CSARGGVFAGGGGDETQYF.

This clonotype was seen more than once but under ten times. The chain joins TRBV6-2 or TRBV6-3 to TRBJ1-2, with D possibly TRBD1 on 5 matching bases. The CDR3 runs 17 residues. Germline values: CDR1 MNHEY, CDR2 SVGEGT. Trimming took off 2 bases at V and 3 bases at J, with 19 bases between the two ends. CDR3: CASSYMSGDGVYYGYTF. Here the CDR3 DNA reads TGTGCCAGCAGTTACATGAGTGGGGACGGAGTTTACTATGGCTACACCTTC.